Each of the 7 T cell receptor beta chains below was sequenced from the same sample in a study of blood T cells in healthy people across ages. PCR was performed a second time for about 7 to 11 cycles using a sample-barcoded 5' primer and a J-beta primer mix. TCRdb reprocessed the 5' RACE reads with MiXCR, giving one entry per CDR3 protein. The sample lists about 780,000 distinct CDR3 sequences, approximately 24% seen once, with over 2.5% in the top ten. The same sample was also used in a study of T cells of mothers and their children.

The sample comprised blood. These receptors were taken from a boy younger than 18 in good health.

The CDR3 nucleotides are TGCAGCGTTGTAGGGGAGGAGGGGGAGCCCCAGCATTTT. As protein: CSVVGEEGEPQHF. The chain joins TRBV29-1 to TRBJ1-5, with a tentative D call TRBD1 (6 bases). The V gene lost 4 bases and the J gene lost 8 bases, with 15 bases spanning the gap. CDR3 size: 13 residues. The germline V gene has CDR1 SQVTM and CDR2 ANQGSEA. The entire variable domain, with the rest obtained from reference TRBV29-1 and TRBJ1-5, is as follows: SAVISQKPSRDICQRGTSLTIQCQVDSQVTMMFWYRQQPGQSLTLIATANQGSEATYESGFVIDKFPISRPNLTFSTLTVSNMSPEDSSIYLCSVVGEEGEPQHFGDGTRLSIL.

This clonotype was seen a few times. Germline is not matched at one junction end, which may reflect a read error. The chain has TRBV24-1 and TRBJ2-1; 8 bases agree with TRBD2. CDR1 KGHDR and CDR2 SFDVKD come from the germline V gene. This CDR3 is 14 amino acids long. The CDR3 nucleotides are TGTGCCACCAGCAGAAGCGGGAGCTACGATGAGCAGTTCTTC. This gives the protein CATSRSGSYDEQFF.

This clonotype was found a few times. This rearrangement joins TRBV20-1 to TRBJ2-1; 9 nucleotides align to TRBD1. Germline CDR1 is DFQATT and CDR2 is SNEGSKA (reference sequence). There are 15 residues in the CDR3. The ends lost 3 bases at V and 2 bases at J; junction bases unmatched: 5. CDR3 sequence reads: CSARAGTGTYNEQFF. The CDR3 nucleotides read TGCAGTGCTAGGGCCGGGACAGGGACCTACAATGAGCAGTTCTTC.

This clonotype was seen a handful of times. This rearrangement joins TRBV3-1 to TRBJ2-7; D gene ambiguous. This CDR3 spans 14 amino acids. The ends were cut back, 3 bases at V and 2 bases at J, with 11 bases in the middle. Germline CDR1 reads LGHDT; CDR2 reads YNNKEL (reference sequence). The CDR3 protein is CASSHRRLTYEQYF. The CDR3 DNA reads TGTGCCAGCAGCCACCGCAGGTTGACCTACGAGCAGTACTTC.

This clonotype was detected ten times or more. The CDR3 is CASSPGTGDTGELFF. CDR3 DNA sequence: TGTGCCAGCAGCCCCGGGACAGGGGACACCGGGGAGCTGTTTTTT. The chain employs TRBV7-9 and TRBJ2-2; TRBD1 matches at 10 bases. Germline assignment: CDR1 SEHNR and CDR2 FQNEAQ (reference sequence). J gave up 3 bases and V 5 bases, and 3 bases lay outside the gene matches. This CDR3 is built from 15 residues.

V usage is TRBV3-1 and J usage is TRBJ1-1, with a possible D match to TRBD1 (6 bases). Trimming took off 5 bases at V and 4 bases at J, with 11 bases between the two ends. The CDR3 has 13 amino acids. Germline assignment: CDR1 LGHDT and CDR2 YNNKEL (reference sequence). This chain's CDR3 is CASSKGGGTEAFF. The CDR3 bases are TGTGCCAGCAGCAAGGGGGGAGGCACTGAAGCTTTCTTT.

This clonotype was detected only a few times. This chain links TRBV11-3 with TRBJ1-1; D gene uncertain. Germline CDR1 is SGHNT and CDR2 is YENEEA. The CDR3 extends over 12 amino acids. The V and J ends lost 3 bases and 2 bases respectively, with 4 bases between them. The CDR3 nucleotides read TGTGCCAGCAGCTTTAGTAACACTGAAGCTTTCTTT. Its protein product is CASSFSNTEAFF.